The rows below give T cell receptor beta chains drawn from one sample of a study of Tregs in tolerant kidney transplant recipients. For these receptors, no antigen is known. TCRdb's copy holds only in-frame clones and misses some; the assay was immunoSEQ multiplex PCR. The sample records just under 20,000 clones, roughly 65% being singletons. Sequencing used Tregs from blood cultured with allogeneic cells. These receptors were obtained from a human donor in good health. Both conserved end residues are part of each CDR3. The order of the fields is V gene, J gene, clone size, D gene, CDR3 protein, CDR3 DNA. D genes are given only for firm matches. Clone size, where shown, is once, few, many, or a class for clones that have expanded.

TRBV5-1	TRBJ1-1	.	TRBD1	CASSTRQGTMNTEAFF	TGCGCCAGCAGCACTCGACAGGGTACAATGAACACTGAAGCTTTCTTT
TRBV7-9	TRBJ1-6	.	TRBD1	CASSLVGQDFYNSPLHF	TGTGCCAGCAGCTTAGTCGGACAGGATTTTTATAATTCACCCCTCCACTTT
TRBV5-1	TRBJ2-3	.	TRBD2	CASSLDPLAGGTDTQYF	TGCGCCAGCAGCCTCGATCCTTTAGCGGGGGGCACAGATACGCAGTATTTT
TRBV19	TRBJ1-1	.	.	CASRVGGRPLNTEAFF	TGTGCCAGTAGGGTGGGGGGCAGGCCACTGAACACTGAAGCTTTCTTT
TRBV5-1	TRBJ1-4	.	TRBD1	CASSFFAGTGVEKLFF	TGCGCCAGCAGCTTCTTCGCCGGGACAGGGGTCGAAAAACTGTTTTTT
TRBV7-2	TRBJ1-4	medium-sized	.	CASSQTNRDRGEKLFF	TGTGCCAGCAGCCAAACAAACAGGGATCGAGGAGAAAAACTGTTTTTT
TRBV29-1	TRBJ2-7	.	.	CSVEGGHEQYF	TGCAGCGTTGAGGGGGGCCACGAGCAGTACTTC
TRBV4-2	TRBJ1-4	.	.	CASSTGPHRNEKLFF	TGTGCCAGCAGCACGGGCCCGCATAGGAACGAAAAACTGTTTTTT
TRBV2	TRBJ2-7	.	.	CANLRGEGYEQYF	TGTGCCAACCTAAGGGGAGAAGGGTACGAGCAGTACTTC
TRBV28	TRBJ1-1	few	.	CASSSRALVTEAFF	TGTGCCAGCAGTTCTAGGGCCCTGGTCACTGAAGCTTTCTTT
TRBV5-1	TRBJ1-1	.	.	CASRGAEGWSGTEAFF	TGCGCCAGCAGGGGGGCGGAGGGGTGGAGTGGCACTGAAGCTTTCTTT
TRBV6-1	TRBJ2-3	.	TRBD1	CASSRGQGQRDTQYF	TGTGCCAGCAGCCGGGGACAGGGTCAGAGAGATACGCAGTATTTT
TRBV11-2	TRBJ2-3	few	TRBD2	CASSFSGSSDTQYF	TGTGCCAGCAGCTTTAGCGGGAGTTCAGATACGCAGTATTTT
TRBV5-5	TRBJ1-2	.	.	CASSLWAANYGYTF	TGTGCCAGCAGCTTGTGGGCAGCTAACTATGGCTACACCTTC
TRBV7-6	TRBJ1-1	.	.	CASSLTPGTSGNTEAFF	TGTGCCAGCAGCTTGACTCCCGGGACATCTGGGAACACTGAAGCTTTCTTT
TRBV6-5	TRBJ2-7	.	.	CASREGRNEQYF	TGTGCCAGCAGGGAGGGCCGGAACGAGCAGTACTTC
TRBV6-1	TRBJ1-1	.	.	CASSEEGPRWF	TGTGCCAGCAGTGAGGAGGGACCCCGATGGTTT